This T cell receptor beta chain emerged from a study of OX40 agonist ivuxolimab in advanced cancers. Study summary: Patients were given ivuxolimab, an antibody that agonizes OX40 (CD134). General observations from the study: Dosing at 0.1 to 3.0 mg/kg was accompanied by clonal expansion of CD4+ and CD8+ blood T cells by week 6.

Samples of blood were obtained at baseline, on cycle 4 day 1, and on cycle 7 day 1. To note about this clone: Its antigen remains unknown.

TCRdb's table, derived via immunoSEQ multiplex PCR, lists solely in-frame clones and lacks some. The table shows about 26,000 clones, with around 90% occurring only once. Germline CDR1 is SGHTA and CDR2 is FQGNSA. J gave up 4 bases and V 6 bases, and 10 bases lay outside the gene matches. This CDR3 has 15 amino acids. The source material was CD4+ or CD8+ T cells sorted from blood, sampled in a trial of the OX40 agonist ivuxolimab. The chain uses TRBV7-2 and TRBJ2-7; 9 nucleotides align to TRBD1. This receptor was obtained from an adult with an advanced solid tumor such as melanoma, head and neck, liver or kidney cancer. The CDR3 here is CASRIAGTGTYEQYF. CDR3 nucleotide sequence: TGTGCCAGCAGAATCGCCGGGACAGGGACTTACGAGCAGTACTTC. The full variable domain, completed using reference TRBV7-2 and TRBJ2-7, is GAGVSQSPSNKVTEKGKDVELRCDPISGHTALYWYRQSLGQGLEFLIYFQGNSAPDKSGLPSDRFSAERTGGSVSTLTIQRTQQEDSAVYLCASRIAGTGTYEQYFGPGTRLTVT.